Presented here are 16 T cell receptor beta chains from one specimen sequenced in a study. The protocol was immunoSEQ multiplex PCR, while the TCRdb copy is restricted to in-frame clones and leaves out a portion. The table shows under 65,000 clones, with roughly 93% occurring only once. Sequencing was carried out using PBMCs. Source of these receptors: a man aged 35-49 years with rheumatoid arthritis.

This rearrangement joins TRBV6-4 to TRBJ2-3; 10 nucleotides line up with TRBD1. V was clipped by 6 bases and J by 4 bases; unmatched bases: 10. The germline V gene has CDR1 MRHNA and CDR2 SNTAGT. This CDR3 region has 16 residues. The CDR3 protein is CASSEATGQGPDTQYF. The CDR3, as DNA: TGTGCCAGCAGCGAGGCCACGGGACAGGGGCCAGATACGCAGTATTTT.

The chain links TRBV2 to TRBJ1-5; D call uncertain. V lost 0 bases to trimming and J lost 1 base, with 10 bases between them. The CDR3 is 16 residues long. CDR1 SNHLY and CDR2 FYNNEI come from the germline V gene. CDR3 protein: CASSEAWGMSNQPQHF. The CDR3 DNA sequence: TGTGCCAGCAGTGAAGCCTGGGGAATGAGCAATCAGCCCCAGCATTTT.

The chain uses TRBV5-1 and TRBJ1-4; D gene unclear. This CDR3 spans 11 amino acids. With 2 bases removed from V and 12 bases from J, the gap between germline ends came to 8 bases. Germline V lookup: CDR1 SGHRS, CDR2 YFSETQ. The CDR3 reads CASSFGNELFF. In nucleotides, the CDR3 is TGCGCCAGCAGCTTCGGCAACGAACTGTTTTTT. Variable domain in full (rest from reference TRBV5-1 and TRBJ1-4): KAGVTQTPRYLIKTRGQQVTLSCSPISGHRSVSWYQQTPGQGLQFLFEYFSETQRNKGNFPGRFSGRQFSNSRSEMNVSTLELGDSALYLCASSFGNELFFGSGTQLSVL.

The chain is built from TRBV5-1 and TRBJ2-7; 13 bases align to TRBD2. J gave up 4 bases and V 7 bases, and 8 bases lay outside the gene matches. The germline V gene has CDR1 SGHRS and CDR2 YFSETQ. This CDR3 spans 15 amino acids. The CDR3 nucleotides are TGCGCCAGCCAAGGACTAGCGGGAGAATTGTACGAGCAGTACTTC. Its protein product is CASQGLAGELYEQYF.

This clone was seen just once. The rearrangement joins TRBV6-5 to TRBJ2-3; no clear D. Looked up from germline, CDR1 is MNHEY and CDR2 is SVGAGI. V lost 2 bases and J lost 2, with 11 bases in between. The length of the CDR3 is 15 residues. CDR3 in amino acids: CASSYGLLSTDTQYF. The CDR3 nucleotides read TGTGCCAGCAGTTACGGCCTTCTTTCCACAGATACGCAGTATTTT.

This clone has a single count. The chain recombines TRBV10-1 with TRBJ2-7; TRBD1 matches 11 bases. V lost 0 bases, J lost 2 bases, and 21 bases stayed unmatched. Germline assignment: CDR1 WNHNN and CDR2 SYGVQD (reference sequence). This CDR3 spans 22 amino acids. The CDR3 here is CASSESTIWDRGFSVGTYEQYF. For the CDR3, the DNA is TGCGCCAGCAGTGAGTCAACCATCTGGGACAGGGGGTTCAGTGTAGGGACCTACGAGCAGTACTTC.

V is TRBV30 and J is TRBJ1-5; maybe TRBD1 (5 bases). This CDR3 is 13 amino acids long. Germline CDR1 GTSNPN, CDR2 SVGIG (reference sequence). V was pared by 2 bases and J by 8 bases, with 13 bases between. CDR3 nucleotide sequence: TGTGCCTGGAGTTGGACACGTGATGAGCCCCAGCATTTT. As protein: CAWSWTRDEPQHF.

The chain has TRBV4-3 and TRBJ2-7; D gene ambiguous. The V gene's germline CDR1 is LGHNA and CDR2 YSLEER. The germline V and J ends were trimmed by 3 bases and 5 bases, with 14 bases remaining between them. This CDR3 contains 14 residues. The CDR3: CASSHRRNPHEQYF. In DNA form, the CDR3 reads TGCGCCAGCAGCCATCGGAGAAATCCCCACGAGCAGTACTTC.

This clone was detected a few times. The chain combines TRBV29-1 with TRBJ1-5, with D perhaps matching TRBD1 (6 bases). The V and J ends lost 7 bases and 3 bases respectively, with 10 bases between them. Germline CDR1 is SQVTM and CDR2 is ANQGSEA. This CDR3 is built from 12 residues. The CDR3 DNA sequence: TGCAGCGCAGGACAGACCAATCAGCCCCAGCATTTT. This encodes CSAGQTNQPQHF.

CDR3 DNA: TGTGCCAGCAGCTCAGAACTAGCGGGAGAAAATGAGCAGTTCTTC. The encoded protein is CASSSELAGENEQFF. The chain uses TRBV7-9 and TRBJ2-1, with 11 bases lining up with TRBD2. The V gene's germline CDR1 is SEHNR and CDR2 FQNEAQ (reference sequence). The CDR3 is 15 amino acids. Unmatched junction bases numbered 6, after V lost 4 bases and J lost 7 bases. Using reference TRBV7-9 and TRBJ2-1 for the parts outside the CDR3, the full variable domain is DTGVSQNPRHKITKRGQNVTFRCDPISEHNRLYWYRQTLGQGPEFLTYFQNEAQLEKSRLLSDRFSAERPKGSFSTLEIQRTEQGDSAMYLCASSSELAGENEQFFGPGTRLTVL.

The chain recombines TRBV13 with TRBJ2-3; 11 bases map to TRBD2. CDR3 length: 15 amino acids. CDR1 is PRHDT and CDR2 is FYEKMQ in the germline V gene (reference sequence). Trimming cost V 4 bases and J 3 bases; bases outside gene matches: 3. The DNA of the CDR3 is TGTGCCAGCAGCTCGGGACTAGCGGCAACAGATACGCAGTATTTT. It codes for CASSSGLAATDTQYF.

V gene TRBV6-5 combines with J gene TRBJ1-5; TRBD1 might be the D (6 bases). This CDR3 comprises 15 residues. V was clipped by 6 bases and J by 0 bases, with 12 bases between them. CDR1 is MNHEY, CDR2 SVGAGI, per germline. CDR3 residues: CASRIGTLSNQPQHF. The CDR3 coding sequence is TGTGCCAGCAGAATCGGGACACTTAGCAATCAGCCCCAGCATTTT.

This clone was seen only once. The chain joins TRBV5-1 to TRBJ2-1; 11 bases are shared with TRBD2. CDR1 is SGHRS and CDR2 is YFSETQ in the germline V gene. V shed 4 bases and J 7 bases; nucleotides not matched to a gene: 7. The CDR3 is 15 residues long. The CDR3 reads CASSLIAGGVNEQFF. CDR3 coding DNA: TGCGCCAGCAGCCTGATAGCGGGAGGGGTTAATGAGCAGTTCTTC. The full variable domain, completed using reference TRBV5-1 and TRBJ2-1, is KAGVTQTPRYLIKTRGQQVTLSCSPISGHRSVSWYQQTPGQGLQFLFEYFSETQRNKGNFPGRFSGRQFSNSRSEMNVSTLELGDSALYLCASSLIAGGVNEQFFGPGTRLTVL.

This rearrangement joins TRBV28 to TRBJ2-5; tentative D call: TRBD2 (6 bases). CDR1 is MDHEN and CDR2 is SYDVKM in the germline V gene. The V end was cut by 2 bases, the J end by 3 bases, with 19 bases between. The CDR3 is 17 amino acids. The DNA for the CDR3 is TGTGCCAGCAGTTTAAGGGGCCGGGGGAGGAAGGAAGAGACCCAGTACTTC. It translates to CASSLRGRGRKEETQYF.

This clone was found once. The chain employs TRBV28 and TRBJ2-3, with TRBD1 matching 7 bases. Germline V lookup: CDR1 MDHEN, CDR2 SYDVKM. The CDR3 spans 15 residues. J lost 6 bases, V lost 2 bases, and 8 bases had no gene match. This CDR3 is CASSLRPGGSDTQYF. The DNA for the CDR3 is TGTGCCAGCAGTTTACGGCCAGGGGGTTCTGATACGCAGTATTTT. Complete variable domain (other parts from reference TRBV28 and TRBJ2-3): DVKVTQSSRYLVKRTGEKVFLECVQDMDHENMFWYRQDPGLGLRLIYFSYDVKMKEKGDIPEGYSVSREKKERFSLILESASTNQTSMYLCASSLRPGGSDTQYFGPGTRLTVL.

The chain is built from TRBV6-1 and TRBJ1-6; D is ambiguous. Germline V lookup: CDR1 MNHNS, CDR2 SASEGT. There are 13 residues in the CDR3. V was cut by 3 bases and J by 9 bases, with 9 bases left in between. The CDR3 coding sequence is TGTGCCAGCAGTGAGCAAAGGGCTTCACCCCTCCACTTT. Its translation: CASSEQRASPLHF.